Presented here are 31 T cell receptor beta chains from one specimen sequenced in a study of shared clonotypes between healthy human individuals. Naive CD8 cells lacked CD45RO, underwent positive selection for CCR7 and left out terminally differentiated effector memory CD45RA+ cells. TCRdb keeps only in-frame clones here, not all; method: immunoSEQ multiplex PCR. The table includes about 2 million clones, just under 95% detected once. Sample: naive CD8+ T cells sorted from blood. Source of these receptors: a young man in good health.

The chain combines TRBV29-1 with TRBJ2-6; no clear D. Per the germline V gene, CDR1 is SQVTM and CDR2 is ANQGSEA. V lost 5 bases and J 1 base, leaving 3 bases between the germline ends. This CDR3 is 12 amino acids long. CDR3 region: CSVWSGANVLTF. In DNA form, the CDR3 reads TGCAGCGTTTGGTCTGGGGCCAACGTCCTGACTTTC.

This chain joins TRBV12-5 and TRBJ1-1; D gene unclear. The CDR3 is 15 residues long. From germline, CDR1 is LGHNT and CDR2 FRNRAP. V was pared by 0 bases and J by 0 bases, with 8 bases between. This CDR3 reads CASGLVLTVNTEAFF. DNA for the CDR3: TGTGCTAGTGGTTTGGTTCTGACCGTGAACACTGAAGCTTTCTTT.

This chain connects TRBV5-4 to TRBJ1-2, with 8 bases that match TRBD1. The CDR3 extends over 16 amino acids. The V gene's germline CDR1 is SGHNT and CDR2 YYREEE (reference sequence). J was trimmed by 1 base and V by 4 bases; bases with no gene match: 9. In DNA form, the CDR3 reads TGTGCCAGCAGCCCTATTCCGGGACAGGTTAACTATGGCTACACCTTC. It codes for CASSPIPGQVNYGYTF.

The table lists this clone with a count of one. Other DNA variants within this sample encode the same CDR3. The CDR3, as DNA: TGTGCCAGCAGCCCACAGGGGGCTGTTTACGAGCAGTACTTC. This sequence encodes CASSPQGAVYEQYF. The V gene is TRBV27, the J gene TRBJ2-7; TRBD1 agrees at 9 bases. J was trimmed by 4 bases and V by 6 bases; bases with no gene match: 7. Germline V lookup: CDR1 MNHEY, CDR2 SMNVEV (reference sequence). The CDR3 is 14 residues long.

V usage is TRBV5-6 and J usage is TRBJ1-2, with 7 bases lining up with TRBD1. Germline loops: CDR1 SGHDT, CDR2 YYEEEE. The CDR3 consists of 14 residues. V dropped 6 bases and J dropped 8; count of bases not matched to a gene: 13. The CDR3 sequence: CASTSGQAALGYTF. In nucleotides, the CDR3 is TGTGCCAGCACCTCCGGACAGGCGGCGTTAGGCTACACCTTC.

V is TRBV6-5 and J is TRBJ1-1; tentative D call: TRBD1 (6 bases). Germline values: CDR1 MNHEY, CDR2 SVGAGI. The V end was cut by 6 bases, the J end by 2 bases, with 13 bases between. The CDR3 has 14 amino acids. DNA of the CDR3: TGTGCCAGCAGACTAAGGGGGTACAACACTGAAGCTTTCTTT. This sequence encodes CASRLRGYNTEAFF.

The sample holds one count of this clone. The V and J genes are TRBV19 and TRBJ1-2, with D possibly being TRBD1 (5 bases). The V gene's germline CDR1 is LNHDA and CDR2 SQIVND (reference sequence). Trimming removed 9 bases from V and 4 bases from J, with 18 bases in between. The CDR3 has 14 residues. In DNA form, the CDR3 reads TGTGCCAGCCTTCCGGGACCACCGATCTATGGCTACACCTTC. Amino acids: CASLPGPPIYGYTF. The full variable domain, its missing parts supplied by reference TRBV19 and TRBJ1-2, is DGGITQSPKYLFRKEGQNVTLSCEQNLNHDAMYWYRQDPGQGLRLIYYSQIVNDFQKGDIAEGYSVSREKKESFPLTVTSAQKNPTAFYLCASLPGPPIYGYTFGSGTRLTVV.

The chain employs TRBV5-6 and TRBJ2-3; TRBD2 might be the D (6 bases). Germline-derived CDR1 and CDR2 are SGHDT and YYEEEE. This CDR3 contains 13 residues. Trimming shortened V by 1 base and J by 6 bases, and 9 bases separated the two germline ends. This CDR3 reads CASSLTGEDTQYF. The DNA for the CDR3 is TGTGCCAGCAGCTTGACGGGGGAGGATACGCAGTATTTT. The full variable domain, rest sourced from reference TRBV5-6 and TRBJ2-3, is DAGVTQSPTHLIKTRGQQVTLRCSPKSGHDTVSWYQQALGQGPQFIFQYYEEEERQRGNFPDRFSGHQFPNYSSELNVNALLLGDSALYLCASSLTGEDTQYFGPGTRLTVL.

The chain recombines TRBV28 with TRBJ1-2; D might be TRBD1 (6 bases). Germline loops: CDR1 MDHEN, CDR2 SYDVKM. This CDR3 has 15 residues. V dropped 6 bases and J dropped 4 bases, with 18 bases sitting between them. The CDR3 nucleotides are TGTGCCAGCAGCATGGACAGTATGCTTGTCTATGGCTACACCTTC. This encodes CASSMDSMLVYGYTF.

The CDR3 region has the DNA TGTGCCAGAAGCTTGGCACAGATTTTCTGGGAGCAGTTCTTC. Its protein product is CARSLAQIFWEQFF. The chain joins TRBV5-3 to TRBJ2-1; the D is unclear. TRBV5-3 has ORF status, its function being uncertain. Trimming pared 0 bases from V and 10 bases from J, leaving 14 bases between. The length of the CDR3 is 14 residues.

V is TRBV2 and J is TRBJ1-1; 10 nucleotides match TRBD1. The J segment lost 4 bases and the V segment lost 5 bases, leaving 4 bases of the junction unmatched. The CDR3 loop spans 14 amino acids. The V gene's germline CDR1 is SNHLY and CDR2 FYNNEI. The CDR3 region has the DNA TGTGCCAGCAGTTTCGACAGGGGGCTCACTGAAGCTTTCTTT. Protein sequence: CASSFDRGLTEAFF.

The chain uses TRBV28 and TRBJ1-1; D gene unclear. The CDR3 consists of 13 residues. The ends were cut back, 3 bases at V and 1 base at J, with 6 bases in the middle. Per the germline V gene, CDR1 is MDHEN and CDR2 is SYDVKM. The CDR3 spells CASSFSENTEAFF. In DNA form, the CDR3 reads TGTGCCAGCAGTTTCTCAGAGAACACTGAAGCTTTCTTT. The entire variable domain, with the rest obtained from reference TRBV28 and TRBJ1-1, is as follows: DVKVTQSSRYLVKRTGEKVFLECVQDMDHENMFWYRQDPGLGLRLIYFSYDVKMKEKGDIPEGYSVSREKKERFSLILESASTNQTSMYLCASSFSENTEAFFGQGTRLTVV.

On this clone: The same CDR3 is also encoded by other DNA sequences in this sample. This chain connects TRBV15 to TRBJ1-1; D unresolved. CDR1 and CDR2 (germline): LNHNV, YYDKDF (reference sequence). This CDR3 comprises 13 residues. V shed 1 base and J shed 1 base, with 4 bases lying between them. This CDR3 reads CATSRGWNTEAFF. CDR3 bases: TGTGCCACCAGCAGAGGCTGGAACACTGAAGCTTTCTTT.

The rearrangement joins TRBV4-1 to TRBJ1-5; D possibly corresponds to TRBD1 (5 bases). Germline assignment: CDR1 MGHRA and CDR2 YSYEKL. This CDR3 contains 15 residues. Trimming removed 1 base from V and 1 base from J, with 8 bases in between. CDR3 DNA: TGCGCCAGCAGCCAAGTGGAGGGGAGCAATCAGCCCCAGCATTTT. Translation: CASSQVEGSNQPQHF.

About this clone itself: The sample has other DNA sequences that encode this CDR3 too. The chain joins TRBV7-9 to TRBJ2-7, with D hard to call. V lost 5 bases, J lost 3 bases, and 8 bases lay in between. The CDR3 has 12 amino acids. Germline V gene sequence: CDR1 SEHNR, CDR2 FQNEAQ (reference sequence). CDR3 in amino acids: CASSRDLYEQYF. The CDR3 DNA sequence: TGTGCCAGCAGCCGAGACCTCTACGAGCAGTACTTC.

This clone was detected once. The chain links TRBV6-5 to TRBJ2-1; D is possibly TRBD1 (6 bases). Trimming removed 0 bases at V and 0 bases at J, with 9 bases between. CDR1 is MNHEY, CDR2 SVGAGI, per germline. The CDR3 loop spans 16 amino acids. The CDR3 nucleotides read TGTGCCAGCAGTTACTCCGCGGACAGCTCCTACAATGAGCAGTTCTTC. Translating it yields CASSYSADSSYNEQFF.

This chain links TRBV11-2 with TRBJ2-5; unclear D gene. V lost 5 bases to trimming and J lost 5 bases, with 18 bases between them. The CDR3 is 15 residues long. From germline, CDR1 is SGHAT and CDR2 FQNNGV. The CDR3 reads CASSPDKSRIETQYF. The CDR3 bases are TGTGCCAGCAGCCCTGACAAATCCCGAATTGAGACCCAGTACTTC.

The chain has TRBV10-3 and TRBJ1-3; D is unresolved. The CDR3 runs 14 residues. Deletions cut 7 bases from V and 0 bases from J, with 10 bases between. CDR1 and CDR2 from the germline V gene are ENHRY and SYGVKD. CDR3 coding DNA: TGTGCCATCAACGGGGAGAGCTCTGGAAACACCATATATTTT. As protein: CAINGESSGNTIYF.

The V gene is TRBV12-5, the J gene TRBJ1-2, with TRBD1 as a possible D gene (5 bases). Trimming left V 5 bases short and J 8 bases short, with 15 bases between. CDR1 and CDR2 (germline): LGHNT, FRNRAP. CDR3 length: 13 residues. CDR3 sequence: CASGPGGVAGYTF. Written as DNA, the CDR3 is TGTGCTAGTGGTCCGGGGGGGGTCGCGGGCTACACCTTC.

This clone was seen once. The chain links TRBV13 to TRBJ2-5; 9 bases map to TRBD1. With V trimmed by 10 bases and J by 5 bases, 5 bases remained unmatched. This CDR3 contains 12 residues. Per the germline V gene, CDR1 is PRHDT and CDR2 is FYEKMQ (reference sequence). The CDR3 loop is CATTGGEETQYF. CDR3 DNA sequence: TGTGCCACAACAGGGGGCGAGGAGACCCAGTACTTC.

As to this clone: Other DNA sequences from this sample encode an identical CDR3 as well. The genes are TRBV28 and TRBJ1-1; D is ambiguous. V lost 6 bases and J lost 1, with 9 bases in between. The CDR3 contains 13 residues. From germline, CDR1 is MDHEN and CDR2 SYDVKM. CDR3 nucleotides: TGTGCCAGCAGCCTTTATCGGAACACTGAAGCTTTCTTT. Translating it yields CASSLYRNTEAFF.

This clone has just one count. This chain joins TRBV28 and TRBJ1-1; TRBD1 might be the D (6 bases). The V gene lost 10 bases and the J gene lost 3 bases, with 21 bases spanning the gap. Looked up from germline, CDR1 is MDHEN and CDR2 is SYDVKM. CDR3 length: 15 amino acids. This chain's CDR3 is CATQGAGEGDTEAFF. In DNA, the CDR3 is TGTGCCACCCAAGGTGCCGGGGAGGGGGACACTGAAGCTTTCTTT.

The DNA for the CDR3 is TGTGCCAGCAGCGGACTAGCGGAAGAGACCCAGTACTTC. Its translation is CASSGLAEETQYF. The V call is TRBV14, the J call TRBJ2-5; 10 bases match TRBD2. The V segment lost 5 bases and the J segment 3 bases; nucleotides outside the gene matches: 0. The germline V gene encodes CDR1 SGHDN and CDR2 FVKESK. This CDR3 comprises 13 residues.

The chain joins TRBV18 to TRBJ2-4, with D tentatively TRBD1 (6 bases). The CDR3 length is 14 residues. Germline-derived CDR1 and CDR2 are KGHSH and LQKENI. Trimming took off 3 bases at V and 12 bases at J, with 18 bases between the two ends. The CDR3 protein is CASSPNKREGDQYF. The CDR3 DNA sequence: TGTGCCAGCTCACCGAACAAGCGCGAGGGGGATCAGTACTTC.

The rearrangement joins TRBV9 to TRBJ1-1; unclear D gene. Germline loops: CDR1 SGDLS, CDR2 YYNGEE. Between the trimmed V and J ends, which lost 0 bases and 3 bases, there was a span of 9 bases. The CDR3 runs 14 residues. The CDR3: CASSVDPTDTEAFF. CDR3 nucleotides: TGTGCCAGCAGCGTAGACCCCACCGACACTGAAGCTTTCTTT.

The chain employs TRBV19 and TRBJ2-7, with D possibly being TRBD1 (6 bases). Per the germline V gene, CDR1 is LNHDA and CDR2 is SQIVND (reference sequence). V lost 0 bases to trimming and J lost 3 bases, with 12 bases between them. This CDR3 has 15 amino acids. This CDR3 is CASSIDLAGVYEQYF. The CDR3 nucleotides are TGTGCCAGTAGTATAGATCTGGCAGGGGTCTACGAGCAGTACTTC.

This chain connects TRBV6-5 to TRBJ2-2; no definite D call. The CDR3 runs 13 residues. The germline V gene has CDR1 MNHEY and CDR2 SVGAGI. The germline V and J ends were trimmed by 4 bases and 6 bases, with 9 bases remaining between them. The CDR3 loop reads CASSSGFSGELFF. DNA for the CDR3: TGTGCCAGCAGTTCGGGTTTTTCCGGGGAGCTGTTTTTT.

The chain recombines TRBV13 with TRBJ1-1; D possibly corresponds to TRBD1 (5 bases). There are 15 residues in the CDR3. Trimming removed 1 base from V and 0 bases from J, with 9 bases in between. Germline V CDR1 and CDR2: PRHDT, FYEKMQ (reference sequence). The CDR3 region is CASSLVPRVNTEAFF. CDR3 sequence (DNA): TGTGCCAGCAGCTTAGTACCCAGGGTGAACACTGAAGCTTTCTTT.

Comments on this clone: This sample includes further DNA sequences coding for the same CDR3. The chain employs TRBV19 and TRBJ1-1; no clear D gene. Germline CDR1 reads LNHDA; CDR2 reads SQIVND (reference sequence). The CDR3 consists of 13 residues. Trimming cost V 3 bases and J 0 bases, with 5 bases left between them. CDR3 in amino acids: CASSILLNTEAFF. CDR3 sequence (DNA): TGTGCCAGTAGTATTCTCCTGAACACTGAAGCTTTCTTT.

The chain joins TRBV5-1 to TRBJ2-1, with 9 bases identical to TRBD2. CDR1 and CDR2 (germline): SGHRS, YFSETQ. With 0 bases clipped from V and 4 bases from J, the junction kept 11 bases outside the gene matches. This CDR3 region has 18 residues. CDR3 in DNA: TGCGCCAGCAGCTTGGGACTAGCGGAGTTGGGGCCATACAATGAGCAGTTCTTC. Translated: CASSLGLAELGPYNEQFF.

CDR3 DNA: TGTGCCAGCAGCTTAGGCCCCGGGACAGAGAGCTCCTACGAGCAGTACTTC. Protein product: CASSLGPGTESSYEQYF. The chain employs TRBV13 and TRBJ2-7; 7 bases match TRBD1. With 0 bases clipped from V and 0 bases from J, the junction kept 8 bases outside the gene matches. The CDR3 loop spans 17 amino acids. The germline V gene encodes CDR1 PRHDT and CDR2 FYEKMQ (reference sequence). Filled out from reference TRBV13 and TRBJ2-7, the complete variable domain reads AAGVIQSPRHLIKEKRETATLKCYPIPRHDTVYWYQQGPGQDPQFLISFYEKMQSDKGSIPDRFSAQQFSDYHSELNMSSLELGDSALYFCASSLGPGTESSYEQYFGPGTRLTVT.